What follows are 22 T cell receptor beta chains derived from one specimen sequenced in a study of blood T cells in healthy people across ages. Primers used in a second PCR of roughly 6 to 11 cycles were a sample-barcoded 5' primer and a J-beta primer mix. In TCRdb, the 5' RACE reads were re-called with MiXCR into one record per CDR3 protein. The data hold about 830,000 distinct CDR3 sequences, with about three fifths observed a single time. The sequencing sample was made of blood. The receptors were sampled from a man aged 30-40 years in good health.

This clonotype was found many times. The genes are TRBV29-1 and TRBJ2-1; D perhaps matches TRBD2 (6 bases). The CDR3 is 10 amino acids. The germline V gene encodes CDR1 SQVTM and CDR2 ANQGSEA. V lost 6 bases to trimming and J lost 8 bases, with 8 bases between them. The DNA for the CDR3 is TGCAGCGTGGGGGAGGATGAGCAGTTCTTC. It is translated as CSVGEDEQFF.

This clonotype has at least ten counts. The CDR3: CSASSRTRRQIRQPQHF. CDR3 coding DNA: TGCAGTGCTAGTTCCAGGACAAGACGCCAGATACGACAGCCCCAGCATTTT. The V and J genes are TRBV20-1 and TRBJ1-5; the D gene is possibly TRBD1 (5 bases). The CDR3 spans 17 residues. With 3 bases removed from V and 7 bases from J, the gap between germline ends came to 25 bases. Per the germline V gene, CDR1 is DFQATT and CDR2 is SNEGSKA (reference sequence).

The J gene is TRBJ2-5, the V gene TRBV20-1, with no clear D. Per germline, CDR1 DFQATT and CDR2 SNEGSKA (reference sequence). Trimming took off 5 bases at V and 5 bases at J, with 15 bases between the two ends. The CDR3 contains 13 residues. For the CDR3, the DNA is TGCAGTGCTCCTCGGACGGAGCTGGAGACCCAGTACTTC. Amino acid sequence: CSAPRTELETQYF.

This chain joins TRBV9 and TRBJ2-7, with a tentative D call TRBD2 (6 bases). CDR3 length equals 15 residues. The ends were cut back, 5 bases at V and 4 bases at J, with 19 bases in the middle. Germline CDR1 and CDR2: SGDLS and YYNGEE. The CDR3 DNA is TGTGCCAGCAGTACTAGCTCCCAAGAGGGGTACGAGCAGTACTTC. Amino acid sequence: CASSTSSQEGYEQYF.

The rearrangement links TRBV7-6 to TRBJ2-5; TRBD2 is a possible D gene (6 bases). TRBJ2-7 matches the DNA end more closely, so the J call is doubtful. Germline V gives CDR1 SGHVS, CDR2 FNYEAQ. The CDR3 is 15 residues long. In nucleotides, the CDR3 is TGTGCCAGCAGCTCGGGACGGGACTCAACCTACGAGCAGTACTTC. Its protein product is CASSSGRDSTYEQYF.

The chain links TRBV12-5 to TRBJ2-1; D gene uncertain. The germline CDR1 and CDR2 sequences are LGHNT and FRNRAP. This CDR3 comprises 16 residues. The germline V and J ends were trimmed by 5 bases and 0 bases, with 14 bases remaining between them. The CDR3 reads CASGPNLGSSYNEQFF. CDR3 sequence (DNA): TGTGCTAGTGGTCCTAACCTGGGCAGCTCCTACAATGAGCAGTTCTTC.

This clonotype showed up just a few times. The chain is built from TRBV7-8 and TRBJ1-1; D possibly corresponds to TRBD1 (5 bases). The CDR3 is 18 residues long. Per germline, CDR1 SGHVS and CDR2 FQNEAQ. Trimming removed 5 bases at V and 4 bases at J, with 26 bases between. The CDR3 here is CASSLEVPGPLGTTEAFF. CDR3 nucleotide sequence: TGTGCCAGCAGCCTAGAAGTGCCGGGACCCTTAGGGACCACTGAAGCTTTCTTT.

This rearrangement joins TRBV4-2 to TRBJ2-5; 7 positions agree with TRBD1. Near its end, the DNA agrees better with TRBJ2-7, so the J call may be wrong. Germline V lookup: CDR1 LGHNA, CDR2 YNFKEQ. This CDR3 comprises 16 residues. CDR3 residues: CASSPGTGQRTYEQYF. DNA of the CDR3: TGTGCCAGCAGCCCAGGAACGGGACAGCGAACTTACGAGCAGTACTTC.

With regard to this clonotype: A much larger clone differs by one base, so this may be a read error. The gene calls are TRBV7-2 and TRBJ2-3, with D possibly matching TRBD2 (6 bases). V lost 4 bases and J 0 bases, leaving 11 bases between the germline ends. CDR3 length equals 15 residues. CDR1 is SGHTA and CDR2 is FQGNSA in the germline V gene. CDR3 bases: TGTGCCAGCAGCTCCGGGGACTCTAGCACAGATACGCAGTATTTT. Translated, it gives CASSSGDSSTDTQYF.

This clonotype was detected a few times. This chain connects TRBV29-1 to TRBJ2-7; 12 nucleotides line up with TRBD2. After removal of 4 bases from V and 4 bases from J, the junction contained 11 bases not matched to a gene. The CDR3 sequence is 16 residues long. Germline loops: CDR1 SQVTM, CDR2 ANQGSEA. The CDR3 region is CSVVTGRTSGIYEQYF. The CDR3 coding sequence is TGCAGCGTTGTGACCGGTAGGACTAGCGGGATATACGAGCAGTACTTC.

V usage is TRBV5-1 and J usage is TRBJ1-6; TRBD1 matches at 8 bases. The CDR3 is made up of 17 amino acids. CDR1 SGHRS and CDR2 YFSETQ come from the germline V gene. With V trimmed by 0 bases and J by 9 bases, 11 bases remained unmatched. In DNA, the CDR3 is TGCGCCAGCAGCTTGGGTCCAGATCAGGGGGCGGGTTCACCCCTCCACTTT. It yields the protein CASSLGPDQGAGSPLHF.

The rearrangement joins TRBV6-4 to TRBJ1-2; TRBD1 matches 7 bases. This CDR3 is 18 amino acids long. CDR1 and CDR2 from the germline V gene are MRHNA and SNTAGT. After removal of 3 bases from V and 4 bases from J, the junction contained 17 bases not matched to a gene. CDR3 amino acids: CASSELPGGTLHGYGYTF. The CDR3 DNA follows: TGTGCCAGCAGTGAACTCCCAGGGGGGACACTTCACGGCTATGGCTACACCTTC.

V is TRBV10-3 and J is TRBJ2-7; 9 positions match TRBD1. CDR1 ENHRY and CDR2 SYGVKD come from the germline V gene. This CDR3 has 14 amino acids. The junction had 6 bases not matched to a gene; V was cut back by 2 bases and J by 7 bases. The CDR3 is CAISEGQGRTEQYF. CDR3 DNA: TGTGCCATCAGTGAGGGACAGGGGCGGACGGAGCAGTACTTC.

CDR3 protein: CASSGRTGSIRETQYF. In DNA form, the CDR3 reads TGTGCCAGCAGTGGCCGGACAGGGTCGATTCGGGAGACCCAGTACTTC. The rearrangement uses TRBV6-5 and TRBJ2-5; TRBD1 matches 8 bases. V dropped 5 bases and J dropped 5; count of bases not matched to a gene: 13. Germline V gene lookup returns CDR1 MNHEY and CDR2 SVGAGI. The CDR3 spans 16 residues.

The rearrangement uses TRBV28 and TRBJ1-4; 9 bases match TRBD1. Trimming removed 5 bases from V and 7 bases from J; junction bases left unmatched: 8. The CDR3 totals 15 residues. The germline V gene encodes CDR1 MDHEN and CDR2 SYDVKM. CDR3 sequence: CASSPPGQGGEKLFF. The CDR3 nucleotides are TGTGCCAGCAGTCCTCCGGGACAGGGAGGTGAAAAACTGTTTTTT.

The V call is TRBV25-1, the J call TRBJ2-5; D possibly corresponds to TRBD1 (6 bases). CDR1 and CDR2 from the germline V gene are MGHDK and SYGVNS. V was cut by 4 bases and J by 5 bases, with 11 bases left in between. CDR3 length: 13 residues. CDR3 in amino acids: CASSGQAWETQYF. DNA for the CDR3: TGTGCCAGCAGTGGACAGGCCTGGGAGACCCAGTACTTC.

This clonotype occurred a few times. V usage is TRBV21-1 and J usage is TRBJ1-2. TRBV21-1 is classified as a pseudogene. The CDR3 sequence is 15 residues long. The CDR3 loop is CASSKGVRVGNGYTF. The CDR3 nucleotides are TGTGCCAGCAGCAAAGGAGTTAGGGTTGGGAATGGCTACACCTTC.

The chain carries TRBV20-1 and TRBJ2-1; the D is unclear. Germline V gene sequence: CDR1 DFQATT, CDR2 SNEGSKA (reference sequence). Trimming pared 5 bases from V and 0 bases from J, leaving 14 bases between. This CDR3 has 15 residues. CDR3: CSAHRDTSSYNEQFF. CDR3 bases: TGCAGTGCTCACAGAGACACAAGCTCCTACAATGAGCAGTTCTTC.

This clonotype was found a few times. The chain combines TRBV4-3 with TRBJ2-7; 9 bases are shared with TRBD1. V trimming: 4 bases; J trimming: 3 bases; junction bases outside the gene matches: 7. CDR1 LGHNA and CDR2 YSLEER come from the germline V gene. The CDR3 runs 15 residues. The CDR3, as DNA: TGCGCCAGCAGCCTCCAACAGGGGGCAAACTACGAGCAGTACTTC. Protein product: CASSLQQGANYEQYF.

The CDR3 protein is CASSPRGTEKLFF. CDR3 nucleotides: TGTGCCAGCAGTCCCCGAGGAACGGAAAAACTGTTTTTT. The genes are TRBV12-3 or TRBV12-4 and TRBJ1-4; D gene ambiguous. The CDR3 extends over 13 amino acids. Trimming left V 5 bases short and J 8 bases short, with 12 bases between.

The chain combines TRBV7-8 with TRBJ2-5, with D possibly being TRBD2 (6 bases). CDR1 is SGHVS, CDR2 FQNEAQ, per germline. CDR3 length: 18 amino acids. Trimming shortened V by 0 bases and J by 2 bases, and 19 bases separated the two germline ends. CDR3 protein: CASSLASLREPRQETQYF. Written as DNA, the CDR3 is TGTGCCAGCAGCTTAGCGTCCCTACGGGAGCCAAGACAAGAGACCCAGTACTTC.

This clonotype was picked up one time. The J gene is TRBJ2-7, the V gene TRBV20-1; D ambiguous. Germline CDR1 and CDR2: DFQATT and SNEGSKA (reference sequence). The V gene lost 7 bases and the J gene lost 3 bases, with 13 bases spanning the gap. The CDR3 is 12 residues long. The CDR3 loop reads CSVIGSRYEQYF. DNA for the CDR3: TGCAGTGTGATTGGCTCCCGCTACGAGCAGTACTTC.